The 3 T cell receptor beta chains below come from one sample, sequenced in a study of tumor-infiltrating lymphocytes in primary liver carcinoma. The source material, roughly 18-30 mg of unsorted bulk tissue, was used to co-extract RNA and DNA. Constant-region priming of around 490 ng total RNA yielded TCR beta cDNA. Three-round nested multiplex PCR performed with slightly modified ARM-PCR produced the TCR beta libraries. It was with TRBV1-TRBV30 forward primers and a C-beta reverse primer that the first two PCR rounds were run, at around 11 cycles each. From the multiplex PCR reads, TCRdb called clonotypes with MiXCR, one entry per CDR3 protein. The profile shows 65,000 to 90,000 distinct CDR3 sequences, around 70% of them singletons. Sequenced: liver tumor tissue from sampling region 1. Subset defined: tumor region T1, superior pole. The receptors originated from a man between 35 and 55 years old with primary liver carcinoma and hepatitis B virus infection.

About this clonotype itself: One end of the junction does not line up with germline, which may come from a read error. The DNA of the CDR3 is TGTGCCGGCAGTACCCCGGGAACCCACGAGCAGTACTTC. This encodes CAGSTPGTHEQYF. The chain uses TRBV6-1 and TRBJ2-7; TRBD2 is a possible D gene (5 bases). The germline V gene has CDR1 MNHNS and CDR2 SASEGT. The CDR3 is 13 residues long.

In its sample, this clonotype was seen many times. The chain joins TRBV5-1 to TRBJ2-1, with 9 bases fitting TRBD2. The CDR3 is 15 amino acids. V shed 0 bases and J 4 bases; nucleotides not matched to a gene: 2. Germline lookup yields CDR1 SGHRS and CDR2 YFSETQ. Here the CDR3 DNA reads TGCGCCAGCAGCTTGGTGACTAGCGGTTACAATGAGCAGTTCTTC. It codes for CASSLVTSGYNEQFF.

On this clonotype itself: Relative to the germline gene, one junction end is altered; a read error may explain this. Here the CDR3 DNA reads TGTGCCATCAGTCGGGGGTGGGCTCAGCCCCAGCAATTT. The encoded protein is CAISRGWAQPQQF. J is TRBJ1-5 and V is TRBV6-1; D perhaps matches TRBD1 (5 bases). The CDR3 has 13 residues. From germline, CDR1 is MNHNS and CDR2 SASEGT.